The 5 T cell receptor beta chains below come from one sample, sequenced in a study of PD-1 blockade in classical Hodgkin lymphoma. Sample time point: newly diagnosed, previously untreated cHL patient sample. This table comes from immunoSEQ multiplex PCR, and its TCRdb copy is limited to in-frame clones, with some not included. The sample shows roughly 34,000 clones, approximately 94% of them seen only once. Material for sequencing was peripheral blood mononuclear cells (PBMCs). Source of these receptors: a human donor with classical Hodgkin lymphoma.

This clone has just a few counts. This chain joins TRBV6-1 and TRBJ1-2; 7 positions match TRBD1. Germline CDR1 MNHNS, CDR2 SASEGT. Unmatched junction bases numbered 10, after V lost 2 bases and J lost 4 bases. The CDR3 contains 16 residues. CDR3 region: CASSESRAGGTYGYTF. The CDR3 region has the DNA TGTGCCAGCAGTGAATCTAGGGCAGGGGGTACCTATGGCTACACCTTC.

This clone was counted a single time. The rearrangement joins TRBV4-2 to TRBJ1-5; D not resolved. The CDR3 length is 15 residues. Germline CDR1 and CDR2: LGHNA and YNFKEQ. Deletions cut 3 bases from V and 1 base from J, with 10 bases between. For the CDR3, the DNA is TGTGCCAGCAGCCAGTCAGAGGTGAGCAATCAGCCCCAGCATTTT. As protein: CASSQSEVSNQPQHF.

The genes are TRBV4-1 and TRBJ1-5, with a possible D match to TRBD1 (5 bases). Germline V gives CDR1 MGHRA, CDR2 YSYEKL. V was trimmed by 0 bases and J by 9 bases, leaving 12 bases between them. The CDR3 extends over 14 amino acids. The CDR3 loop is CASSQDGGAGPQHF. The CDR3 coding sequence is TGCGCCAGCAGCCAAGATGGGGGAGCGGGGCCCCAGCATTTT.

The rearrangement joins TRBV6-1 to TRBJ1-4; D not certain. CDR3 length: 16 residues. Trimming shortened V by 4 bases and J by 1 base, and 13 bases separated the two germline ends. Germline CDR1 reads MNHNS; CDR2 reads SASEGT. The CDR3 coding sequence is TGTGCCAGCAGTGGGAGGGCAGGCCAAACTAATGAAAAACTGTTTTTT. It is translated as CASSGRAGQTNEKLFF.

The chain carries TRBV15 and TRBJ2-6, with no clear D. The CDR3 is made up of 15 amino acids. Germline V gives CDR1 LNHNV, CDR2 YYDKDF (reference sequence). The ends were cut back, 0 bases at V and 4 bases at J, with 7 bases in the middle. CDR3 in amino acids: CATSRDNVGANVLTF. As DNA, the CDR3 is TGTGCCACCAGCAGAGATAACGTGGGGGCCAACGTCCTGACTTTC.